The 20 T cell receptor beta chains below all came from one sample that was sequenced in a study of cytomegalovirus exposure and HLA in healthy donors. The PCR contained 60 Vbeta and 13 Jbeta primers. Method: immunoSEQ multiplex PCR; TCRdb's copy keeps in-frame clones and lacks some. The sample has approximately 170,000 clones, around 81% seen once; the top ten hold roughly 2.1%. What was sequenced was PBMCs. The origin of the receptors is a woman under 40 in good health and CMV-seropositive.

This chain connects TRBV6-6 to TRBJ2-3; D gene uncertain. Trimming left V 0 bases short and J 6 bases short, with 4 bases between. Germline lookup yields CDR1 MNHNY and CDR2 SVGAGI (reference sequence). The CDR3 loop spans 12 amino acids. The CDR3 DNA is TGTGCCAGCAGTTACTCGAGGGATACGCAGTATTTT. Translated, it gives CASSYSRDTQYF.

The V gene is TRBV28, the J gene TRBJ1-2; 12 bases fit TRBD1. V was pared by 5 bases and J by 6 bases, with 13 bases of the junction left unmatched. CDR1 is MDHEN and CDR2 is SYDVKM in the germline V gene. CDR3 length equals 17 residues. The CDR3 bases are TGTGCCAGCAGTCCCCACGCCTGGGGACAGGGGGCAGATGGCTACACCTTC. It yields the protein CASSPHAWGQGADGYTF.

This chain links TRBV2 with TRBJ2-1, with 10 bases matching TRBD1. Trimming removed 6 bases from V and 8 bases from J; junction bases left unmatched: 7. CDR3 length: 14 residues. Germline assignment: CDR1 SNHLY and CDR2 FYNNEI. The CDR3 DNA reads TGTGCCAGCAGACTGACAGGGGGCGGCGATGAGCAGTTCTTC. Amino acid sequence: CASRLTGGGDEQFF.

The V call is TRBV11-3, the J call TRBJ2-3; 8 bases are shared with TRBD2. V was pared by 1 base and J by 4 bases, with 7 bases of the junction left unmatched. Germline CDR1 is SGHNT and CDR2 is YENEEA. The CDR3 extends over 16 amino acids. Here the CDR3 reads CASSLGSGSGPDTQYF. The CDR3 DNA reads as TGTGCCAGCAGCTTAGGGAGCGGGAGCGGACCAGATACGCAGTATTTT.

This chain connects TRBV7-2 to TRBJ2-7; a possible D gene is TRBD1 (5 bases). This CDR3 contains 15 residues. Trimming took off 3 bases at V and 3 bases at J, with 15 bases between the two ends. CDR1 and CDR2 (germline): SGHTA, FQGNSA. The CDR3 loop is CASSFPEQGRYEQYF. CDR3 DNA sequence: TGTGCCAGCAGCTTTCCTGAGCAGGGTCGCTACGAGCAGTACTTC.

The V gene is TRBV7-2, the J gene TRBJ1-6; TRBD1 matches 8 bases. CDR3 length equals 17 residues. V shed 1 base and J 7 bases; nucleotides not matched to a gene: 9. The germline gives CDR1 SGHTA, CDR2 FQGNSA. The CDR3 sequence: CASSLDVFRQGNSPLHF. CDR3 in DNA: TGTGCCAGCAGCTTAGATGTCTTTAGACAGGGGAATTCACCCCTCCACTTT.

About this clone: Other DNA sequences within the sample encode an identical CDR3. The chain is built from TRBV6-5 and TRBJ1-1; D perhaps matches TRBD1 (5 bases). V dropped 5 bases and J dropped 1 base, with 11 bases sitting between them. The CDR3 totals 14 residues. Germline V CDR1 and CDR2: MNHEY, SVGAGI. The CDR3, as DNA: TGTGCCAGCAGTATCCACGGACAGAACACTGAAGCTTTCTTT. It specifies CASSIHGQNTEAFF.

Written as DNA, the CDR3 is TGTGCCAGCAGCCTTAGAGGGGGCGTTACGGAGACCCAGTACTTC. As protein: CASSLRGGVTETQYF. The chain has TRBV14 and TRBJ2-5; 7 bases line up with TRBD1. Germline values: CDR1 SGHDN, CDR2 FVKESK. After removal of 4 bases from V and 5 bases from J, the junction contained 10 bases not matched to a gene. This CDR3 has 15 residues.

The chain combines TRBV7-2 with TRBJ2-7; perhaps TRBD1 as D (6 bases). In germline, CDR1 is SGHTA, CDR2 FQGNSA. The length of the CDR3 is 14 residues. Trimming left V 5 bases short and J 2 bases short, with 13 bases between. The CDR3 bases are TGTGCCAGCAGCCCGTCCCCAGGGGCCTACGAGCAGTACTTC. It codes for CASSPSPGAYEQYF.

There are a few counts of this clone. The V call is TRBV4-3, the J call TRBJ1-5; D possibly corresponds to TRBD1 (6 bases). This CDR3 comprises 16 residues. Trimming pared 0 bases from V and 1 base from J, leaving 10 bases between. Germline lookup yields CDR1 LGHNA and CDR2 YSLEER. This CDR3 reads CASSQDGGRSNQPQHF. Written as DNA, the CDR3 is TGCGCCAGCAGCCAAGATGGGGGCAGGAGCAATCAGCCCCAGCATTTT.

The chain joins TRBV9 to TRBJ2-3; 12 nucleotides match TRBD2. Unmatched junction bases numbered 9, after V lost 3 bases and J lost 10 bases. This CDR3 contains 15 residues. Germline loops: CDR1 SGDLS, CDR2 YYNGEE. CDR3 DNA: TGTGCCAGCAGCGAAGGGACTAGCGGGTTGGCGGCGCAGTATTTT. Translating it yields CASSEGTSGLAAQYF. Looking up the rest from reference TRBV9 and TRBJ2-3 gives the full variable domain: DSGVTQTPKHLITATGQRVTLRCSPRSGDLSVYWYQQSLDQGLQFLIQYYNGEERAKGNILERFSAQQFPDLHSELNLSSLELGDSALYFCASSEGTSGLAAQYFGPGTRLTVL.

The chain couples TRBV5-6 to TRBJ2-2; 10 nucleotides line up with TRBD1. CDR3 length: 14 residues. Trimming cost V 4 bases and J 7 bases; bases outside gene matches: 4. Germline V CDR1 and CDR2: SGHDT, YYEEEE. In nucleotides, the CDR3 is TGTGCCAGCAGCAAGGGACAGGGGTTCGGGGAGCTGTTTTTT. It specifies CASSKGQGFGELFF.

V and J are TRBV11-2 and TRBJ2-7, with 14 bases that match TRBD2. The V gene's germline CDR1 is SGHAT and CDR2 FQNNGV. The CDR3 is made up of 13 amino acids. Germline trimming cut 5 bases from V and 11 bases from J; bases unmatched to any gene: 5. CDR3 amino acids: CASSHGTSGGEYF. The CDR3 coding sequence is TGTGCCAGCAGCCACGGGACTAGCGGGGGAGAGTACTTC.

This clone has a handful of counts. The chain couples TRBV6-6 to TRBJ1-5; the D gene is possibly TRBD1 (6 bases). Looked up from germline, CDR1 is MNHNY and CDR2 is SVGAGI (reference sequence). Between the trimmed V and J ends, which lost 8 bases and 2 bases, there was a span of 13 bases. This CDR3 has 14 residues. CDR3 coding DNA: TGTGCCAGCTGTCAGGGGAGGGGCAATCAGCCCCAGCATTTT. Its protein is CASCQGRGNQPQHF.

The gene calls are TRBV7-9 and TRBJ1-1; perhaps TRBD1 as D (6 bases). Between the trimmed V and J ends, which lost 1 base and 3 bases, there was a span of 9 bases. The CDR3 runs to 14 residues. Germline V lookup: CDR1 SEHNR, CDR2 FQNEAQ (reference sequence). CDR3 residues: CASSLVWGHTEAFF. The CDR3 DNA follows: TGTGCCAGCAGCTTAGTTTGGGGGCACACTGAAGCTTTCTTT. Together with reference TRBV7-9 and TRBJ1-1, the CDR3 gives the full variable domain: DTGVSQNPRHKITKRGQNVTFRCDPISEHNRLYWYRQTLGQGPEFLTYFQNEAQLEKSRLLSDRFSAERPKGSFSTLEIQRTEQGDSAMYLCASSLVWGHTEAFFGQGTRLTVV.

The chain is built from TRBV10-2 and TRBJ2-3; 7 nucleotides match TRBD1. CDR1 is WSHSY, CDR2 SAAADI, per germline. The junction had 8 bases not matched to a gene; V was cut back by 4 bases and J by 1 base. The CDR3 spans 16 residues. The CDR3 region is CASSGLRQGGTDTQYF. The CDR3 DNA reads TGCGCCAGCAGTGGCCTAAGGCAGGGGGGCACAGATACGCAGTATTTT.

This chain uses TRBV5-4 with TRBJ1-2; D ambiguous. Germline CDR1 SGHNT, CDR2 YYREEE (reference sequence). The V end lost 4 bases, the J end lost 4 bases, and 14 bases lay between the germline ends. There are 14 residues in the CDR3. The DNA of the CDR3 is TGTGCCAGCAGCCCTATTGCAGGCCTCTATGGCTACACCTTC. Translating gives CASSPIAGLYGYTF.

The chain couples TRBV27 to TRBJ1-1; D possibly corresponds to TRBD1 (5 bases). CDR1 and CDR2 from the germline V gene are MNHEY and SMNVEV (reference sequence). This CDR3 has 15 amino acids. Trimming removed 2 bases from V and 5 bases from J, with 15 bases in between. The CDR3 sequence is CASSLRRGRQTEAFF. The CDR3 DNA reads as TGTGCCAGCAGTTTAAGGAGGGGAAGACAAACTGAAGCTTTCTTT.

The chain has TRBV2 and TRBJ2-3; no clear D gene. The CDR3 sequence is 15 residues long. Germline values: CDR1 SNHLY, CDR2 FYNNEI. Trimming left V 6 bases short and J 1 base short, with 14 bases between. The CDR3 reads CASRVRFFGTDTQYF. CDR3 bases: TGTGCCAGCAGGGTTAGATTCTTTGGCACAGATACGCAGTATTTT.

In DNA, the CDR3 is TGTGCCAGCAGGACCGGGACAGGGGGCAACGAGCAGTACTTC. Translation gives CASRTGTGGNEQYF. This sequence joins TRBV2 and TRBJ2-7; 12 bases align to TRBD1. After removal of 6 bases from V and 5 bases from J, the junction contained 5 bases not matched to a gene. The CDR3 extends over 14 amino acids. From germline, CDR1 is SNHLY and CDR2 FYNNEI.